Below are 8 T cell receptor beta chains sequenced from a single sample in a study of CD8+ T cells in alopecia areata. Extracted RNA was reverse transcribed, and the resulting cDNA served as sequencing template. TCRdb's copy holds only in-frame clones and misses some; the assay was immunoSEQ multiplex PCR. The top ten clones hold roughly 16% of a sample with approximately 140,000 clones, around 87% of them seen once. The sample in question was CD8+ T cells sorted from blood, obtained at week 0. These receptors were obtained from a human donor with alopecia areata.

The chain is built from TRBV11-2 and TRBJ1-2; possible D gene TRBD1, 5 bases. The CDR3 contains 14 residues. CDR1 is SGHAT and CDR2 is FQNNGV in the germline V gene. Trimming pared 0 bases from V and 3 bases from J, leaving 8 bases between. Here the CDR3 DNA reads TGTGCCAGCAGCTTAGAGGGGCTCCACTATGGCTACACCTTC. This sequence encodes CASSLEGLHYGYTF.

V is TRBV29-1 and J is TRBJ2-1; 7 bases fit TRBD2. This CDR3 spans 14 amino acids. Per germline, CDR1 SQVTM and CDR2 ANQGSEA. V dropped 6 bases and J dropped 3; count of bases not matched to a gene: 8. The CDR3 protein is CSVPHASGYNEQFF. Here the CDR3 DNA reads TGCAGCGTGCCCCATGCTAGCGGCTACAATGAGCAGTTCTTC.

This clone has more than one count but fewer than ten. This chain joins TRBV7-9 and TRBJ2-1, with 8 bases that match TRBD2. The CDR3 extends over 16 amino acids. From germline, CDR1 is SEHNR and CDR2 FQNEAQ (reference sequence). The V and J ends lost 4 bases and 6 bases, in that order; junction bases with no gene match: 11. CDR3 nucleotides: TGTGCCAGCAGCTCATCAGTCGGGAGGGCTGTCAATGAGCAGTTCTTC. It is translated as CASSSSVGRAVNEQFF.

V usage is TRBV5-1 and J usage is TRBJ1-5; a possible D gene is TRBD1 (5 bases). Looked up from germline, CDR1 is SGHRS and CDR2 is YFSETQ. Deletions cut 3 bases from V and 5 bases from J, with 9 bases between. This CDR3 has 13 amino acids. CDR3 sequence: CASSWGIDQPQHF. For the CDR3, the DNA is TGCGCCAGCAGCTGGGGGATAGATCAGCCCCAGCATTTT.

The chain employs TRBV6-5 and TRBJ2-1, with D unclear. V lost 2 bases and J lost 0, with 11 bases in between. Germline assignment: CDR1 MNHEY and CDR2 SVGAGI. CDR3 length: 16 amino acids. For the CDR3, the DNA is TGTGCCAGCAGTTACAAGGGCGCCGGCTCCTACAATGAGCAGTTCTTC. This sequence encodes CASSYKGAGSYNEQFF.

The V gene is TRBV14, the J gene TRBJ2-7; D is undetermined. Germline CDR1 is SGHDN and CDR2 is FVKESK. The CDR3 covers 13 residues. The V and J ends lost 2 bases and 8 bases respectively, with 13 bases between them. CDR3 amino acids: CASSQSSEFKQYF. The CDR3 coding sequence is TGTGCCAGCAGCCAATCGTCAGAGTTTAAGCAGTACTTC.

This clone was found once. This chain joins TRBV19 and TRBJ2-2; 8 positions match TRBD1. Losses at the gene ends were 2 bases for V and 5 bases for J; bases not matched to a gene: 1. This CDR3 has 14 residues. Germline CDR1 reads LNHDA; CDR2 reads SQIVND (reference sequence). DNA for the CDR3: TGTGCCAGTAGTATACAGGGGGCGACCGGGGAGCTGTTTTTT. It encodes CASSIQGATGELFF.

This clone appeared once. J is TRBJ2-3 and V is TRBV19; no firm D call. CDR1 is LNHDA, CDR2 SQIVND, per germline (reference sequence). The length of the CDR3 is 12 residues. The ends were cut back, 3 bases at V and 10 bases at J, with 11 bases in the middle. The CDR3 sequence is CASSMSGGPQYF. The DNA for the CDR3 is TGTGCCAGTAGTATGTCGGGCGGACCGCAGTATTTT.